This entry describes one T cell receptor (beta chain). This table comes from immunoSEQ multiplex PCR, and its TCRdb copy is limited to in-frame clones, with some not included. Found here are roughly 35,000 clones, 75% of them singletons; the top ten hold around an eighth. Germline V gene data show CDR1 as SEHNR and CDR2 as FQNEAQ (reference sequence). Trimming stripped 1 base from V and 6 bases from J, with 15 bases between. The CDR3 contains 16 residues. This entry comes from a study of radiotherapy plus CTLA-4 blockade in lung cancer. Study context: Objective response rate was around 20%; disease control rate, about 31%.

The source material was peripheral blood, sampled from a patient treated with radiotherapy plus ipilimumab. The J gene is TRBJ1-4, the V gene TRBV7-9, with D perhaps matching TRBD1 (5 bases). The TCR sequence derives from a human donor with non-small cell lung cancer that progressed on radiotherapy plus ipilimumab. CDR3 sequence reads: CASSLGLQVGYEKLFF. DNA for the CDR3: TGTGCCAGCAGCTTAGGCCTACAGGTCGGCTATGAAAAACTGTTTTTT.